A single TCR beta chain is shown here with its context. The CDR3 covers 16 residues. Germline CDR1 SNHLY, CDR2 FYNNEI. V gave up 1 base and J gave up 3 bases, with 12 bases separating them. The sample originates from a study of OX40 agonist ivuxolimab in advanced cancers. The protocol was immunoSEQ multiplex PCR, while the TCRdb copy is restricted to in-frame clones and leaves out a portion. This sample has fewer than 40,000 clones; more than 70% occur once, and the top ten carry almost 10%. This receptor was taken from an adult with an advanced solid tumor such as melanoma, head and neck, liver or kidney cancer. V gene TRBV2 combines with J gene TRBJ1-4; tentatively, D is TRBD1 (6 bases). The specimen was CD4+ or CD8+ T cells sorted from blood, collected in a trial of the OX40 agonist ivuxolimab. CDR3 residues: CASSEGTAGANEKLFF. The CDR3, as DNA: TGTGCCAGCAGTGAAGGGACAGCTGGCGCTAATGAAAAACTGTTTTTT.